This passage covers 6 T cell receptor beta chains from one sample sequenced in a study of blood T cell repertoires in COVID-19. The data were produced by immunoSEQ multiplex PCR, yet TCRdb's version contains in-frame clones alone and is incomplete. The repertoire holds 200,000 to 250,000 clones, 84% seen once, with under 2% in the top ten. Sequencing used PBMCs or T cells enriched from blood (not recorded which). All receptors come from a man in his fifties or sixties who had recovered from COVID-19.

The rearrangement uses TRBV5-1 and TRBJ1-4; 10 bases align to TRBD1. This CDR3 is 14 amino acids long. Germline V gives CDR1 SGHRS, CDR2 YFSETQ. V dropped 5 bases and J dropped 7; count of bases not matched to a gene: 5. Written as DNA, the CDR3 is TGCGCCAGCAGACCGGGACAGGGGAGTGAAAAACTGTTTTTT. It codes for CASRPGQGSEKLFF.

This clone was detected only once. This same CDR3 is encoded by further DNA sequences in the sample. The chain recombines TRBV3-1 (or the pseudogene TRBV3-2) with TRBJ1-1, with 8 positions matching TRBD1. Germline CDR1 and CDR2: LGHDT and YNNKEL (reference sequence). This CDR3 is built from 15 residues. V lost 1 base to trimming and J lost 1 base; unmatched junction nucleotides: 2. The CDR3 loop is CASSQAGGGNTEAFF. In DNA, the CDR3 is TGTGCCAGCAGCCAAGCAGGGGGCGGGAACACTGAAGCTTTCTTT.

Remarks on this clone: The junction and the germline gene differ at one end; a read error may be behind it. The chain recombines TRBV27 with TRBJ2-2; D may be TRBD1 or TRBD2 (7 bases each). The CDR3 consists of 17 residues. CDR1 is MNHEY, CDR2 SMNVEV, per germline (reference sequence). For the CDR3, the DNA is TGTGCCAGCAGGTTATCAGGGGGGGGCGTTCGGACCGGGGAGCTGTTTTTT. Protein: CASRLSGGGVRTGELFF.

This chain links TRBV27 with TRBJ2-1; 14 nucleotides agree with TRBD2. The CDR3 totals 16 residues. The J segment lost 10 bases and the V segment lost 4 bases, leaving 9 bases of the junction unmatched. The germline V gene encodes CDR1 MNHEY and CDR2 SMNVEV (reference sequence). The DNA for the CDR3 is TGTGCCAGCAGTTCCGGGACTAGCGGGGGACGAAAAGAGCAGTTCTTC. Encoded protein: CASSSGTSGGRKEQFF.

This clone was picked up one time. The chain links TRBV4-3 to TRBJ1-2, with TRBD1 matching 7 bases. CDR1 and CDR2 from the germline V gene are LGHNA and YSLEER. The CDR3 runs to 15 residues. V lost 0 bases, J lost 4 bases, and 5 bases stayed unmatched. In DNA form, the CDR3 reads TGCGCCAGCAGCCAAGATCCACAGGGGAGCTATGGCTACACCTTC. Translation gives CASSQDPQGSYGYTF.

The chain joins TRBV27 to TRBJ1-4; D call uncertain. The germline V gene encodes CDR1 MNHEY and CDR2 SMNVEV (reference sequence). The V end lost 3 bases, the J end lost 7 bases, and 9 bases lay between the germline ends. CDR3 length: 13 residues. The CDR3 reads CASSFRDGEKLFF. CDR3 DNA: TGTGCCAGCAGTTTTCGAGATGGTGAAAAACTGTTTTTT. The full variable domain, in which reference TRBV27 and TRBJ1-4 provide the parts outside the CDR3, is EAQVTQNPRYLITVTGKKLTVTCSQNMNHEYMSWYRQDPGLGLRQIYYSMNVEVTDKGDVPEGYKVSRKEKRNFPLILESPSPNQTSLYFCASSFRDGEKLFFGSGTQLSVL.